The sequence of this TCR beta chain was determined in a study of shared clonotypes between healthy human individuals. Study-wide context: There were three CD4 naive, three CD4 memory, two CD8 naive and one CD8 memory plates per donor.

Germline CDR1 MNHEY, CDR2 SVGAGI. V trimming: 0 bases; J trimming: 7 bases; junction bases outside the gene matches: 8. The CDR3 spans 16 residues. Clones were sequenced by immunoSEQ multiplex PCR, and TCRdb holds only the in-frame ones, with some missing. The repertoire consists of about 120,000 clones, with about 71% occurring once and the leading ten covering 24%. Details on this clone: Antigen unknown.

Healthy adults negative for HIV, lacking recent acute infections or vaccinations, served as donors. The study drew all its donors from Caucasian adults living in Nashville, Tennessee. Study-wide findings and caveats: Naive CD4 clonotypes overlapped across a few donors at approximately 5%.

The material sequenced was memory CD8+ T cells sorted from blood. Subset denoted: CD45RO+ cells pooled with CCR7-negative TemRA cells. The chain recombines TRBV6-5 with TRBJ2-1; 8 bases are shared with TRBD2. This TCR was sampled from a woman under 40 in good health. The CDR3 reads CASSYSTSGRANEQFF. The CDR3 bases are TGTGCCAGCAGTTACTCAACGAGCGGGAGAGCGAATGAGCAGTTCTTC.